The 20 T cell receptor beta chains presented below share a single source sample, sequenced in a study of beta chain features in type 1 diabetes. The study's findings and limits: Among patients with Type 1 diabetes, TCRB CDR3s were moderately but significantly shorter in every one of the four CD4+ subsets.

Their recognized antigens are unknown. Of the isolated RNA, all was reverse transcribed, and so the sequenced material was expressed TCRB transcripts. Method: immunoSEQ multiplex PCR; TCRdb's copy keeps in-frame clones and lacks some. Found here are about 30,000 clones, 56% of them singletons; the top ten hold roughly 1.5%. The sample taken for sequencing was Tregs from blood. These receptor sequences come from a woman aged 18-29 years with type 1 diabetes.

CDR3 in DNA: TGTGCCAGCAGCTTGGGACAGGGTAGTGCTAATGAAAAACTGTTTTTT. Encoded protein: CASSLGQGSANEKLFF. V usage is TRBV5-4 and J usage is TRBJ1-4; 7 bases align to TRBD1. This CDR3 contains 16 residues. Per the germline V gene, CDR1 is SGHNT and CDR2 is YYREEE (reference sequence). Trimming cost V 0 bases and J 3 bases; bases outside gene matches: 5.

V is TRBV5-1 and J is TRBJ2-2, with TRBD2 identical over 11 bases. CDR1 SGHRS and CDR2 YFSETQ come from the germline V gene. Trimming cost V 3 bases and J 4 bases; bases outside gene matches: 2. The length of the CDR3 is 15 residues. CDR3 in amino acids: CASSSGLAGTGELFF. CDR3 DNA: TGCGCCAGCAGCTCCGGACTAGCGGGCACCGGGGAGCTGTTTTTT.

V is TRBV29-1 and J is TRBJ2-7, with 7 bases matching TRBD2. V lost 1 base, J lost 2 bases, and 8 bases stayed unmatched. Germline V gene data show CDR1 as SQVTM and CDR2 as ANQGSEA. CDR3 length: 15 amino acids. For the CDR3, the DNA is TGCAGCGTTGAAGGGGAAGCGGGAAGGACCTACGAGCAGTACTTC. Its translation is CSVEGEAGRTYEQYF.

The chain employs TRBV7-2 and TRBJ1-6; the D gene is possibly TRBD1 (5 bases). The CDR3 has 16 amino acids. CDR1 SGHTA and CDR2 FQGNSA come from the germline V gene. V lost 5 bases to trimming and J lost 11 bases, with 22 bases between them. CDR3 region: CASSEHAGTQRAPLHF. The CDR3 nucleotides read TGTGCCAGCAGCGAGCACGCCGGGACCCAGCGGGCACCCCTCCACTTT.

This clone has only a few counts. The chain is built from TRBV19 and TRBJ1-5; 7 bases fit TRBD1. V was clipped by 7 bases and J by 5 bases; unmatched bases: 11. The V gene's germline CDR1 is LNHDA and CDR2 SQIVND (reference sequence). CDR3 length: 15 amino acids. This CDR3 reads CASTLTGIRHQPQHF. The DNA for the CDR3 is TGTGCCAGTACCCTGACAGGGATTAGGCATCAGCCCCAGCATTTT.

This chain joins TRBV30 and TRBJ2-3; D possibly corresponds to TRBD2 (6 bases). Germline CDR1 reads GTSNPN; CDR2 reads SVGIG (reference sequence). The CDR3 covers 13 residues. Trimming pared 3 bases from V and 0 bases from J, leaving 7 bases between. The CDR3, as DNA: TGTGCCTGGAGGGGGGGTAGCACAGATACGCAGTATTTT. Its translation is CAWRGGSTDTQYF.

In DNA, the CDR3 is TGCGCCAGCAGCCTTTCGACAGGGGCATGGACTGAAGCTTTCTTT. Protein sequence: CASSLSTGAWTEAFF. The chain couples TRBV5-1 to TRBJ1-1, with 8 bases lining up with TRBD1. The CDR3 totals 15 residues. Germline CDR1 reads SGHRS; CDR2 reads YFSETQ. With V trimmed by 4 bases and J by 5 bases, 10 bases remained unmatched. The full variable domain, with the rest looked up from reference TRBV5-1 and TRBJ1-1, is KAGVTQTPRYLIKTRGQQVTLSCSPISGHRSVSWYQQTPGQGLQFLFEYFSETQRNKGNFPGRFSGRQFSNSRSEMNVSTLELGDSALYLCASSLSTGAWTEAFFGQGTRLTVV.

This chain links TRBV12-1 with TRBJ2-4; the table's D call of TRBD2 was not tested on the DNA. TRBV12-1 is an annotated pseudogene. The CDR3 covers 19 residues. DNA of the CDR3: TGTGCCAGCAGCTTTGTTGGGACTAGCGGGAGAGGAAGGAAAAACATTCAGTACTTC. It is translated as CASSFVGTSGRGRKNIQYF.

The chain has TRBV7-9 and TRBJ2-1, with D perhaps TRBD2 (5 bases). The CDR3 length is 12 residues. Trimming stripped 8 bases from V and 6 bases from J, with 11 bases between. Germline loops: CDR1 SEHNR, CDR2 FQNEAQ (reference sequence). This CDR3 is CASGPTSNEQFF. The CDR3 region has the DNA TGTGCCAGCGGTCCCACTAGCAATGAGCAGTTCTTC.

This clone has a single count. The gene calls are TRBV9 and TRBJ2-3; 10 bases line up with TRBD2. Trimming at V came to 4 bases and at J to 5 bases, leaving 10 bases not matched to a gene. This CDR3 region has 16 residues. The V gene's germline CDR1 is SGDLS and CDR2 YYNGEE. The CDR3 coding sequence is TGTGCCAGCAGCCCTTTCCTAGCGGGAGTCGGAGATACGCAGTATTTT. Translated: CASSPFLAGVGDTQYF.

This clone showed up just once. This rearrangement joins TRBV27 to TRBJ1-5, with 7 bases aligning to TRBD1. Germline values: CDR1 MNHEY, CDR2 SMNVEV (reference sequence). V was clipped by 2 bases and J by 4 bases; unmatched bases: 26. This CDR3 is built from 22 residues. The CDR3 DNA reads TGTGCCAGCAGTTTAAGGGGCGGGCTGGGGACCCGGGACAGAAGGGAGAATCAGCCCCAGCATTTT. Protein sequence: CASSLRGGLGTRDRRENQPQHF.

The chain is built from TRBV27 and TRBJ2-7; TRBD1 matches 7 bases. Looked up from germline, CDR1 is MNHEY and CDR2 is SMNVEV (reference sequence). The junction had 15 bases not matched to a gene; V was cut back by 5 bases and J by 11 bases. There are 14 residues in the CDR3. The CDR3 nucleotides are TGTGCCAGCAGTGTCGTGGACAGGTCCTACGGGGAGTACTTC. This translates into CASSVVDRSYGEYF.

J is TRBJ2-3 and V is TRBV28, with D possibly matching TRBD1 (6 bases). The CDR3 has 14 residues. Germline V gene data show CDR1 as MDHEN and CDR2 as SYDVKM. Trimming left V 5 bases short and J 4 bases short, with 13 bases between. DNA for the CDR3: TGTGCCAGCAGTATCCCCCACAGGGCAGATACGCAGTATTTT. This codes for CASSIPHRADTQYF.

V usage is TRBV28 and J usage is TRBJ1-1; D may be TRBD1 (6 bases). Germline loops: CDR1 MDHEN, CDR2 SYDVKM. Trimming shortened V by 6 bases and J by 4 bases, and 12 bases separated the two germline ends. There are 13 residues in the CDR3. CDR3: CASRIRGSTEAFF. CDR3 nucleotides: TGTGCCAGCAGGATCAGGGGTTCCACTGAAGCTTTCTTT.

The chain is built from TRBV19 and TRBJ2-1, with 9 bases identical to TRBD2. Unmatched junction bases numbered 6, after V lost 3 bases and J lost 3 bases. The CDR3 totals 16 residues. Germline lookup yields CDR1 LNHDA and CDR2 SQIVND (reference sequence). The chain's CDR3 is CASSIMAGGVYNEQFF. The CDR3 nucleotides are TGTGCCAGTAGTATTATGGCGGGAGGGGTCTACAATGAGCAGTTCTTC.

This clone was observed a few times. The rearrangement joins TRBV28 to TRBJ2-5, with 12 bases that match TRBD2. The DNA matches TRBJ2-7 better at its end, which makes the J call doubtful. The CDR3 sequence is 15 residues long. The germline V gene encodes CDR1 MDHEN and CDR2 SYDVKM. The CDR3 spells CASSTLTSGRYEQYF. CDR3 nucleotides: TGTGCCAGCAGTACATTGACTAGCGGGAGATACGAGCAGTACTTC.

The chain links TRBV21-1 to TRBJ2-1; the table assigns TRBD2, which was not confirmed against the DNA. TRBV21-1 is a documented pseudogene. This CDR3 spans 16 amino acids. CDR3 residues: CASSCSGITSYNEQFF. Written as DNA, the CDR3 is TGTGCCAGCAGCTGTAGCGGGATTACTTCCTACAATGAGCAGTTCTTC.

This clone showed up just a few times. The chain couples TRBV4-1 to TRBJ1-1; TRBD1 might be the D (5 bases). Germline V gene lookup returns CDR1 MGHRA and CDR2 YSYEKL. This CDR3 has 14 residues. The germline V and J ends were trimmed by 1 base and 8 bases, with 14 bases remaining between them. The CDR3 loop is CASSQVSRGEEAFF. The CDR3 region has the DNA TGCGCCAGCAGCCAAGTTTCAAGGGGCGAAGAAGCTTTCTTT.

This sequence joins TRBV18 and TRBJ2-4; 7 nucleotides match TRBD1. The germline gives CDR1 KGHSH, CDR2 LQKENI. V lost 8 bases, J lost 0 bases, and 13 bases stayed unmatched. The CDR3 contains 17 residues. This CDR3 reads CASAAPQGNLAKNIQYF. CDR3 DNA sequence: TGTGCCAGCGCTGCTCCACAGGGGAACCTAGCCAAAAACATTCAGTACTTC.

The rearrangement links TRBV23-1 to TRBJ2-7; D might be TRBD1 (5 bases). TRBV23-1 is designated an ORF whose function remains uncertain. Trimming pared 1 base from V and 2 bases from J, leaving 36 bases between. The CDR3 totals 23 residues. The CDR3 coding sequence is TGCGCCAGCAGTCAATTTCGAGTTACGCGAGCCCCATCAGGGATAGGTGATACCTACGAGCAGTACTTC. This gives the protein CASSQFRVTRAPSGIGDTYEQYF.